The rows below give T cell receptor beta chains drawn from one sample of a study of spatial heterogeneity in lung cancer. A single record per CDR3 protein comes from TCRdb applying MiXCR to the 5' RACE reads. The repertoire holds tens of thousands of distinct CDR3 sequences, with 9.5% to 15% as singletons. The starting material was PBMCs, obtained at surgery. These receptors came from a male donor with early-stage non-small cell lung cancer. CDR3s include the opening cysteine and the closing phenylalanine or tryptophan. The order of the fields is J gene, D gene, clone size, V gene, CDR3 protein, CDR3 DNA. The D gene is left open where the match is weak. Clone size, where shown, is once, few, many, or a class for clones that have expanded.

TRBJ2-3 | TRBD2 | many | TRBV6-2/TRBV6-3 | CASSPRGAGEVTDTQYF | TGTGCCAGCAGTCCGCGGGGTGCGGGAGAAGTGACAGATACGCAGTATTTT
TRBJ1-2 | TRBD1 | NA | TRBV25-1 | CASSQNSQGANYGYTF | TGTGCCAGCAGTCAAAACTCACAGGGGGCTAACTATGGCTACACCTTC
TRBJ2-7 | NA | few | TRBV3-1 | CASRGKHEQYF | TGTGCCAGCCGGGGGAAGCACGAGCAGTACTTC
TRBJ2-7 | NA | NA | TRBV12-3/TRBV12-4 | CASRSTGSYEQYF | TGTGCCAGCAGGTCTACAGGGAGCTACGAGCAGTACTTC
TRBJ2-6 | NA | many | TRBV28 | CASISRASGANVLTF | TGTGCCAGCATCTCCAGGGCATCTGGGGCCAACGTCCTGACTTTC
TRBJ1-5 | TRBD1 | few | TRBV20-1 | CSAHGQGAPGWYSNQPQHF | TGCAGTGCTCATGGACAGGGCGCCCCAGGATGGTATAGCAATCAGCCCCAGCATTTT
TRBJ1-1 | TRBD1 | NA | TRBV28 | CASSSRTGMNTEAFF | TGTGCCAGCAGTTCGAGGACAGGCATGAACACTGAAGCTTTCTTT
TRBJ2-2 | NA | few | TRBV5-1 | CASRSGTENTGELFF | TGCGCCAGCAGATCCGGGACGGAGAACACCGGGGAGCTGTTTTTT
TRBJ2-3 | NA | few | TRBV29-1 | CSVDDSPGTDTQYF | TGCAGCGTTGATGACTCTCCGGGCACAGATACGCAGTATTTT
TRBJ2-1 | TRBD2 | many | TRBV4-3 | CASSQGSGGSYNEQFF | TGCGCCAGCAGCCAGGGAAGCGGGGGTTCCTACAATGAGCAGTTCTTC
TRBJ2-5 | NA | few | TRBV24-1 | CATSDLGPRGGQYF | TGTGCCACCAGTGATTTAGGACCGAGGGGCGGCCAGTACTTC
TRBJ2-5 | TRBD2 | NA | TRBV7-9 | CASSTLAGGQETQYF | TGTGCCAGCAGCACCCTAGCGGGGGGTCAAGAGACCCAGTACTTC
TRBJ2-1 | TRBD2 | few | TRBV10-3 | CAIKGNVSGREYEQFF | TGTGCCATCAAGGGGAACGTGAGCGGGAGGGAATATGAGCAGTTCTTC
TRBJ2-3 | NA | few | TRBV12-3/TRBV12-4 | CASSSTGASTDTQYF | TGTGCCAGCAGTTCGACAGGCGCTAGCACAGATACGCAGTATTTT
TRBJ1-2 | TRBD1 | few | TRBV12-3/TRBV12-4 | CASSQRTGDNYGYTF | TGTGCCAGCAGTCAACGGACAGGGGATAACTATGGCTACACCTTC
TRBJ2-5 | TRBD1 | NA | TRBV14 | CASSRLDRAIQQTQYF | TGTGCCAGCAGCCGCCTTGACAGGGCTATTCAACAGACCCAGTACTTC
TRBJ2-7 | NA | few | TRBV29-1 | CSVYLPTSSYEQYF | TGCAGCGTTTACCTCCCGACTTCCTCCTACGAGCAGTACTTC
TRBJ2-1 | NA | few | TRBV24-1 | CATSDAGTEENEQFF | TGTGCCACCAGTGATGCCGGGACCGAAGAAAATGAGCAGTTCTTC
TRBJ2-1 | TRBD1 | NA | TRBV20-1 | CSARRETGSYNEQFF | TGCAGTGCTAGAAGGGAGACAGGGTCCTACAATGAGCAGTTCTTC
TRBJ2-1 | TRBD1 | many | TRBV6-5 | CASSYSSTGGYNEQFF | TGTGCCAGCAGTTACTCGAGCACAGGGGGCTACAATGAGCAGTTCTTC
TRBJ2-6 | NA | few | TRBV19 | CASRSGANVLTF | TGTGCCAGTAGAAGTGGGGCCAACGTCCTGACTTTC
TRBJ2-6 | NA | many | TRBV6-6 | CASSYSNSGANVLTF | TGTGCCAGCAGTTACTCCAACTCTGGGGCCAACGTCCTGACTTTC
TRBJ2-1 | NA | few | TRBV15 | CATSPGGSYNEQFF | TGTGCCACCAGCCCAGGGGGGTCGTACAATGAGCAGTTCTTC
TRBJ2-3 | NA | few | TRBV30 | CAWSTSHTDTQYF | TGTGCCTGGAGTACCAGTCACACAGATACGCAGTATTTT
TRBJ2-5 | NA | few | TRBV3-1 | CASSQQRDQETQYF | TGTGCCAGCAGCCAACAACGTGACCAAGAGACCCAGTACTTC
TRBJ2-6 | TRBD2 | many | TRBV7-8 | CASSKYSGTSSGANVLTF | TGTGCCAGCAGCAAGTATAGCGGGACCAGCTCTGGGGCCAACGTCCTGACTTTC
TRBJ2-3 | NA | many | TRBV4-1 | CASSQDLRLTDTQYF | TGCGCCAGCAGCCAAGATCTCCGCCTCACAGATACGCAGTATTTT
TRBJ2-3 | NA | NA | TRBV9 | CASNVGDSTDTQYF | TGTGCCAGCAACGTAGGTGACAGCACAGATACGCAGTATTTT
TRBJ2-1 | TRBD2 | NA | TRBV5-5 | CASSFFAGVRIDEQFF | TGTGCCAGCAGCTTTTTTGCGGGAGTAAGGATCGATGAGCAGTTCTTC
TRBJ1-1 | NA | NA | TRBV6-1 | CASRLSLGVMEAFF | TGTGCCAGCAGGCTAAGCCTTGGGGTAATGGAAGCTTTCTTT
TRBJ2-7 | NA | NA | TRBV21-1 | CASSKGRPSGQYF | TGTGCCAGCAGCAAAGGAAGGCCCTCGGGGCAGTACTTC
TRBJ1-1 | TRBD1 | many | TRBV7-9 | CASSPRGQGGHTEAFF | TGTGCCAGCAGCCCGAGAGGACAGGGGGGACACACTGAAGCTTTCTTT
TRBJ1-5 | TRBD1 | few | TRBV7-8 | CASSLGQGDEPQHF | TGTGCCAGCAGCTTAGGACAGGGAGATGAGCCCCAGCATTTT
TRBJ2-7 | NA | NA | TRBV12-3/TRBV12-4 | CASSLLGEQYF | TGTGCCAGCAGTCTCCTGGGGGAGCAGTACTTC
TRBJ1-6 | NA | NA | TRBV18 | CASSPTGITNNSPLHF | TGTGCCAGCTCACCGACAGGAATAACAAATAATTCACCCCTCCACTTT
TRBJ2-2 | TRBD2 | NA | TRBV7-6 | CASSRGLAWSPTGELFF | TGTGCCAGCAGTCGAGGACTAGCGTGGTCTCCCACCGGGGAGCTGTTTTTT
TRBJ2-1 | TRBD1 | many | TRBV23-1 | CASSHDRESHEQFF | TGCGCCAGCAGTCACGACAGGGAAAGCCATGAGCAGTTCTTC
TRBJ2-5 | NA | few | TRBV7-2 | CASSLPHAGGETQYF | TGTGCCAGCAGCCTCCCCCACGCGGGCGGGGAGACCCAGTACTTC
TRBJ2-7 | TRBD1 | few | TRBV7-2 | CASSRGQGYEQYF | TGTGCCAGCAGCAGAGGACAGGGCTACGAGCAGTACTTC
TRBJ2-5 | NA | many | TRBV10-3 | CAISESVEQETQYF | TGTGCCATCAGTGAGTCGGTAGAACAAGAGACCCAGTACTTC